Listed below are T cell receptor beta chains from one sample, sequenced in a study of CD8 T cells in ankylosing spondylitis. TCRdb fed the 5' RACE reads into MiXCR, producing one record per CDR3 protein. The data show roughly 700,000 distinct CDR3 sequences, roughly 20% seen once. Sequenced input: blood, either unsorted or a sorted T cell fraction (not recorded which). All receptors come from a male donor with ankylosing spondylitis. Each CDR3 is given with its conserved first and last residue. A D gene is named only where the DNA matches it firmly. Rows may omit the clone size; those that give it use once, few, many or a size class.

clone size,D gene,V gene,J gene,CDR3 DNA,CDR3 protein
NA,TRBD2,TRBV18,TRBJ2-6,TGTGCCAGCTCACCAAGACTAGCGGACCTATCTGGGGCCAACGTCCTGACTTTC,CASSPRLADLSGANVLTF
NA,TRBD2,TRBV28,TRBJ2-1,TGTGCCAGCAGCCAAGCGGGAGGGCCTTCCGATGAGCAGTTCTTC,CASSQAGGPSDEQFF
NA,TRBD1,TRBV5-1,TRBJ1-4,TGCGCCAGCAGCTTGGACAGGGGAGATGAAAAACTGTTTTTT,CASSLDRGDEKLFF
NA,NA,TRBV2,TRBJ2-3,TGTGCCAGCAGTCCCGACGGTACTAGCACAGATACGCAGTATTTT,CASSPDGTSTDTQYF
NA,NA,TRBV11-2,TRBJ2-2,TGTGCCAGCAGCAAGACCGGGGCGAACACCGGGGAGCTGTTTTTT,CASSKTGANTGELFF
few,NA,TRBV12-3/TRBV12-4,TRBJ2-3,TGTGCCAGCAGTTTGAGGGGACTAGATACGCAGTATTTT,CASSLRGLDTQYF
NA,TRBD2,TRBV15,TRBJ2-1,TGTGCCACCAGCAGGGGACGGACTAGCGGGAGGGGGCAGTTCTTC,CATSRGRTSGRGQFF
NA,NA,TRBV7-9,TRBJ2-1,TGTGCCAGCGCTACCGGGGACACAGAGCAGTTCTTC,CASATGDTEQFF
NA,TRBD1,TRBV12-3/TRBV12-4,TRBJ2-7,TGTGCCAGCAGTGAGGACAGGGGAATACTCGAGCAGTACTTC,CASSEDRGILEQYF
once,TRBD1,TRBV10-3,TRBJ1-1,TGTGCCATCATGGGGCAGGGGGTACGGAACACTGAAGCTTTCTTT,CAIMGQGVRNTEAFF
NA,NA,TRBV20-1,TRBJ2-5,TGCAGTGCTAGATCTAGCATGGGAGAGACCCAGTACTTC,CSARSSMGETQYF
NA,NA,TRBV5-1,TRBJ1-1,TGCGCCAGCAGCGTAACAGGGCCGGGAGTTACTGAAGCTTTCTTT,CASSVTGPGVTEAFF
few,NA,TRBV11-2,TRBJ1-2,TGTGCCAGCAGCTTGTTCAACTATGGCTACACCTTC,CASSLFNYGYTF
NA,NA,TRBV12-3/TRBV12-4,TRBJ2-7,TGTGCCAGCAGTTTAAGTAGTGGAAACGAGCAGTACTTC,CASSLSSGNEQYF
NA,NA,TRBV7-9,TRBJ2-7,TGTGCCAGCAGCCCCGTGGCAGACTACGAGCAGTACTTC,CASSPVADYEQYF
NA,NA,TRBV6-1,TRBJ1-5,TGTGCCTTGGATGCGGTAGGGGTAGCTATCAATCAGCCCCAGCATTTT,CALDAVGVAINQPQHF